A selection of T cell receptor beta chains follows, all from one sample in a study of blood T cell repertoires in COVID-19. Assay: immunoSEQ multiplex PCR; the TCRdb copy retains only in-frame clones and omits some. This sample has around 500,000 clones, with roughly nine tenths found just once. Input material: PBMCs or T cells enriched from blood (not recorded which). Receptors were obtained from a woman in her sixties or seventies who had recovered from COVID-19. Both conserved end residues are part of each CDR3. D genes are given only for firm matches. Not every row has a clone size; where given, it reads once, few, many or a size class.

clone_size,j_call,v_call,d_call,cdr3_aa,cdr3_nt
-,TRBJ2-3,TRBV10-3,-,CATSVTPITDTQYF,TGTGCCACCTCCGTGACTCCAATCACAGATACGCAGTATTTT
-,TRBJ2-7,TRBV3-1/TRBV3-2,-,CASSQGDWKYEQYF,TGTGCCAGCAGCCAAGGGGACTGGAAATACGAGCAGTACTTC
-,TRBJ1-2,TRBV27,TRBD1,CASNLKAGGGYGYTF,TGTGCCAGCAATTTAAAGGCAGGGGGCGGCTATGGCTACACCTTC
-,TRBJ2-7,TRBV7-2,TRBD1,CASSWDSHEQYF,TGTGCCAGCAGCTGGGACAGCCACGAGCAGTACTTC
-,TRBJ1-2,TRBV2,TRBD1,CASSEARGQGPLNYGYTF,TGTGCCAGCAGTGAAGCGCGGGGACAGGGGCCCCTTAACTATGGCTACACCTTC
-,TRBJ2-5,TRBV2,-,CAEKQGGMETQYF,TGTGCCGAGAAACAGGGTGGAATGGAGACCCAGTACTTC
-,TRBJ1-6,TRBV5-1,TRBD1,CASSLRTGFNSPLHF,TGCGCCAGCAGCTTAAGGACAGGTTTCAATTCACCCCTCCACTTT
once,TRBJ1-5,TRBV6-1,-,CASSESLAQPQHF,TGTGCCAGCAGTGAATCCCTAGCTCAGCCCCAGCATTTT
-,TRBJ1-3,TRBV6-5,-,CASSSTSSGNTIYF,TGTGCCAGCAGCTCAACAAGCTCTGGAAACACCATATATTTT
-,TRBJ1-2,TRBV29-1,-,CSVLQGSGYGYTF,TGCAGCGTTCTCCAGGGAAGTGGCTATGGCTACACCTTC
-,TRBJ1-5,TRBV7-2,-,CASSSRYNQPQHF,TGTGCCAGCAGCTCCAGGTACAATCAGCCCCAGCATTTT
-,TRBJ1-5,TRBV6-1,TRBD1,CASSALGQGIPNQPQHF,TGTGCCAGCAGTGCTCTAGGACAGGGAATACCCAATCAGCCCCAGCATTTT
-,TRBJ2-5,TRBV10-3,-,CAISSEQETQYF,TGTGCCATCAGCAGTGAACAAGAGACCCAGTACTTC
-,TRBJ1-4,TRBV4-1,TRBD1,CASSHGTVEKLFF,TGCGCCAGCAGCCACGGGACAGTTGAAAAACTGTTTTTT
-,TRBJ1-1,TRBV19,-,CASSIGGRVNTEAFF,TGTGCCAGTAGTATTGGCGGCCGCGTGAACACTGAAGCTTTCTTT
-,TRBJ1-5,TRBV27,TRBD1,CASKDRGAGNQPQHF,TGTGCCAGCAAGGACAGGGGAGCTGGCAATCAGCCCCAGCATTTT
-,TRBJ2-3,TRBV9,TRBD2,CASSLGTSGRDTQYF,TGTGCCAGCAGCCTTGGGACTAGCGGGCGTGATACGCAGTATTTT
few,TRBJ2-4,TRBV7-2,TRBD2,CASSFAPGRGNIQYF,TGTGCCAGCAGCTTTGCCCCGGGGAGGGGAAACATTCAGTACTTC
-,TRBJ2-5,TRBV19,TRBD1,CASRQGETQYF,TGTGCCAGCCGACAGGGAGAGACCCAGTACTTC
-,TRBJ2-1,TRBV5-1,TRBD1,CASSSLIGQGYNEQFF,TGCGCCAGCAGCTCCCTTATAGGACAGGGATACAATGAGCAGTTCTTC